This TCR beta chain is from a study of T-cell reconstitution after alpha-beta-depleted transplantation in children. The study's findings and limits: Reportedly, only several hundred clones from non-depleted graft cells drove alpha-beta T-cell counts at about two months. Newly produced T cells mostly provided counts and TCRbeta diversity after one year, as hyperexpanded clones declined. The origin of high day-60 TCRbeta diversity in some patients lay in surviving recipient T cells and thymic progenitors.

This sample's TCRbeta library carried unique molecular identifier barcodes. MiXCR was run by TCRdb on the PCR reads, yielding one entry per CDR3 protein. The profile covers more than 200,000 distinct CDR3 sequences, with 17% appearing a single time and 40% to 50% taken by the ten largest. This clonotype was found a few times. Its antigen is as yet unknown. This CDR3 has 14 residues. Trimming removed 7 bases from V and 4 bases from J; junction bases left unmatched: 8. The sequence was obtained from a male patient between 2 and 10 years old who had a stem cell transplant for acute lymphoblastic leukemia, so the T cells may come from the graft donor. The chain couples TRBV12-3 or TRBV12-4 to TRBJ1-1; TRBD1 agrees at 8 bases. Sequences were derived from PBMCs, mostly from graft donor cells, sampled 360 days after TCRalphabeta/CD19-depleted stem cell transplant. CDR3 amino acids: CASTRGQVRTEAFF. Here the CDR3 DNA reads TGTGCCAGCACCCGGGGACAGGTTCGCACTGAAGCTTTCTTT.